Each of the 26 T cell receptor beta chains below was sequenced from the same sample in a study of T-cell reconstitution after alpha-beta-depleted transplantation in children. Unique molecular identifiers tagged the TCRbeta library. MiXCR, run by TCRdb on the PCR reads, gives a single entry per CDR3 protein. The sample has about 480,000 distinct CDR3 sequences; around an eighth are singletons. Material: PBMCs from the stem cell graft donor, obtained from the stem cell graft. Receptors originate from a human donor who donated a stem cell graft to a child with combined immunodeficiency.

V usage is TRBV2 and J usage is TRBJ2-3, with 8 bases lining up with TRBD1. The CDR3 has 13 residues. The V segment lost 8 bases and the J segment 4 bases; nucleotides outside the gene matches: 5. CDR1 is SNHLY and CDR2 is FYNNEI in the germline V gene. The DNA for the CDR3 is TGTGCCAGCCCAGGACAGGGCGCAGATACGCAGTATTTT. Protein: CASPGQGADTQYF.

This clonotype came up many times. V is TRBV12-3 or TRBV12-4 and J is TRBJ2-7; TRBD1 or TRBD2 may be the D gene (6 bases each). CDR3 size: 15 residues. Deletions cut 6 bases from V and 1 base from J, with 16 bases between. CDR3 protein: CASSPIGGSSYEQYF. CDR3 nucleotides: TGTGCCAGCAGCCCCATAGGGGGGTCGTCCTACGAGCAGTACTTC.

This clonotype was detected only a few times. The chain has TRBV6-5 and TRBJ1-5, with TRBD1 matching over 7 bases. Per germline, CDR1 MNHEY and CDR2 SVGAGI. The CDR3 has 15 residues. V lost 2 bases and J lost 7; bases outside the gene matches: 8. The CDR3 DNA reads TGTGCCAGCAGTTACGACAGGGTATCTGTCCAGCCCCAGCATTTT. As protein: CASSYDRVSVQPQHF.

This clonotype has a count of ten or more. The V gene is TRBV20-1, the J gene TRBJ2-1, with 11 bases lining up with TRBD2. Trimming at V came to 0 bases and at J to 13 bases, leaving 5 bases not matched to a gene. Germline CDR1 is DFQATT and CDR2 is SNEGSKA (reference sequence). The CDR3 is 13 residues long. The CDR3 reads CSARDLAGGPQFF. CDR3 sequence (DNA): TGCAGTGCTAGAGACCTAGCGGGAGGACCCCAGTTCTTC.

This clonotype occurred a few times. This sequence joins TRBV5-1 and TRBJ2-3; 7 nucleotides line up with TRBD1. After removal of 0 bases from V and 0 bases from J, the junction contained 7 bases not matched to a gene. The CDR3 spans 17 residues. Germline CDR1 reads SGHRS; CDR2 reads YFSETQ. DNA of the CDR3: TGCGCCAGCAGCTTGGGCAGCCAGACAGGGAGCACAGATACGCAGTATTTT. This translates into CASSLGSQTGSTDTQYF.

As DNA, the CDR3 is TGTGCCAGCAGCCCTAGGACTAGCGGGGGGGCTAGAGAGACCCAGTACTTC. Residues: CASSPRTSGGARETQYF. V gene TRBV7-2 combines with J gene TRBJ2-5, with 15 bases aligning to TRBD2. CDR3 length equals 17 residues. CDR1 SGHTA and CDR2 FQGNSA come from the germline V gene. V gave up 5 bases and J gave up 4 bases; unmatched junction bases: 8.

In its sample, this clonotype was seen many times. The V and J genes are TRBV7-9 and TRBJ2-1; tentatively, D is TRBD2 (5 bases). Trimming stripped 4 bases from V and 9 bases from J, with 10 bases between. Germline-derived CDR1 and CDR2 are SEHNR and FQNEAQ (reference sequence). This CDR3 is built from 12 residues. The CDR3 region is CASSSSAGEQFF. In DNA, the CDR3 is TGTGCCAGCAGCTCATCTGCGGGTGAGCAGTTCTTC.

This clonotype was observed a few times. V gene TRBV20-1 combines with J gene TRBJ1-4; D is possibly TRBD1 (5 bases). Germline CDR1 is DFQATT and CDR2 is SNEGSKA (reference sequence). The CDR3 loop spans 15 amino acids. The V and J ends lost 5 bases and 8 bases respectively, with 21 bases between them. The CDR3 loop is CSASTAAGTGEKLFF. As DNA, the CDR3 is TGCAGTGCTTCCACCGCGGCGGGGACTGGGGAAAAACTGTTTTTT.

This clonotype was observed at least ten times. The chain carries TRBV24-1 and TRBJ1-2, with 7 nucleotides matching TRBD1. Germline V gives CDR1 KGHDR, CDR2 SFDVKD. The CDR3 extends over 13 amino acids. V dropped 2 bases and J dropped 8; count of bases not matched to a gene: 4. The CDR3 region has the DNA TGTGCCACCAGTGATTGGGACAGTCAAGGCTACACCTTC. Its translation: CATSDWDSQGYTF.

The chain combines TRBV7-9 with TRBJ2-1, with D perhaps matching TRBD2 (5 bases). The CDR3 is made up of 14 amino acids. Germline values: CDR1 SEHNR, CDR2 FQNEAQ (reference sequence). V lost 0 bases, J lost 9 bases, and 12 bases lay in between. CDR3 residues: CASSLAPFEGEQFF. Written as DNA, the CDR3 is TGTGCCAGCAGCTTAGCGCCTTTCGAGGGTGAGCAGTTCTTC.

This clonotype was recorded a few times. The V call is TRBV6-1, the J call TRBJ1-3; D remains ambiguous. Trimming left V 9 bases short and J 0 bases short, with 9 bases between. The CDR3 totals 13 residues. From germline, CDR1 is MNHNS and CDR2 SASEGT. The CDR3 nucleotides read TGTGCCAGTTTCAAGAGCTCTGGAAACACCATATATTTT. As protein: CASFKSSGNTIYF.

This clonotype has only a few counts. The chain's CDR3 is CASSLAGKGGYTF. CDR3 DNA sequence: TGTGCCAGCAGCTTAGCAGGGAAGGGGGGCTACACCTTC. This chain links TRBV7-8 with TRBJ1-2, with D perhaps matching TRBD1 (5 bases). The V end was cut by 0 bases, the J end by 8 bases, with 10 bases between. The germline gives CDR1 SGHVS, CDR2 FQNEAQ. This CDR3 region has 13 residues.

This sequence joins TRBV5-1 and TRBJ2-1, with D perhaps TRBD2 (6 bases). Per the germline V gene, CDR1 is SGHRS and CDR2 is YFSETQ. The V end was cut by 4 bases, the J end by 4 bases, with 21 bases between. There are 17 residues in the CDR3. The DNA of the CDR3 is TGCGCCAGCAGCCACCTGAGAGGAGGGCAGGGTTACAATGAGCAGTTCTTC. This translates into CASSHLRGGQGYNEQFF.

This clonotype was recorded a few times. The chain recombines TRBV12-5 with TRBJ2-1; no clear D. V lost 4 bases and J lost 0, with 10 bases in between. The length of the CDR3 is 15 residues. Germline V gene data show CDR1 as LGHNT and CDR2 as FRNRAP. The chain's CDR3 is CASGYEIGSYNEQFF. DNA for the CDR3: TGTGCTAGTGGTTACGAGATAGGCTCCTACAATGAGCAGTTCTTC.

The chain couples TRBV24-1 to TRBJ2-5; possibly TRBD1 or TRBD2 for D (5 bases each). The CDR3 is 13 amino acids. CDR1 is KGHDR and CDR2 is SFDVKD in the germline V gene. V gave up 3 bases and J gave up 4 bases, with 8 bases separating them. CDR3 bases: TGTGCCACCAGTGATGAGGGGAGAGAGACCCAGTACTTC. Its translation: CATSDEGRETQYF.

This clonotype was seen many times. The rearrangement uses TRBV7-8 and TRBJ2-7; D not resolved. The CDR3 totals 14 residues. Germline V gene data show CDR1 as SGHVS and CDR2 as FQNEAQ. Deletions cut 5 bases from V and 0 bases from J, with 11 bases between. CDR3 residues: CASSTRPSSYEQYF. CDR3 sequence (DNA): TGTGCCAGCAGCACAAGGCCCAGCTCCTACGAGCAGTACTTC.

This clonotype was detected only a few times. J is TRBJ1-1 and V is TRBV7-2; weak D call: TRBD1 (6 bases). CDR1 is SGHTA, CDR2 FQGNSA, per germline. The CDR3 has 14 residues. Trimming pared 4 bases from V and 1 base from J, leaving 10 bases between. The CDR3 DNA reads TGTGCCAGCAGCTACGGACAGCGGAACACTGAAGCTTTCTTT. Translating gives CASSYGQRNTEAFF.

The rearrangement uses TRBV12-3 or TRBV12-4 and TRBJ2-5, with a weak D call TRBD2 (6 bases). The CDR3 is 22 residues long. Trimming left V 3 bases short and J 0 bases short, with 32 bases between. CDR3 sequence (DNA): TGTGCCAGCAGTTTCGCCTTCTTAGGTGTCGGGTTCTACTCTAGCGACCAAGAGACCCAGTACTTC. This gives the protein CASSFAFLGVGFYSSDQETQYF.

The rearrangement uses TRBV12-2 and TRBJ2-1; TRBD1, the table's D call, was not compared with the DNA. TRBV12-2 is a recognized pseudogene. The CDR3 has 17 amino acids. This CDR3 reads CASRLARGTEDDNEQFF. In DNA form, the CDR3 reads TGTGCAAGTCGCTTAGCGCGTGGGACGGAGGATGACAATGAGCAGTTCTTC.

The V and J genes are TRBV18 and TRBJ2-7; 8 positions agree with TRBD1. V lost 1 base, J lost 5 bases, and 19 bases stayed unmatched. The CDR3 runs to 19 residues. CDR1 and CDR2 from the germline V gene are KGHSH and LQKENI. CDR3 nucleotide sequence: TGTGCCAGCTCACCACGTCCGGGACAGGCCCCTTGGAGGAGCGACGAGCAGTACTTC. Its translation is CASSPRPGQAPWRSDEQYF. The whole variable domain, remainder taken from reference TRBV18 and TRBJ2-7, is NAGVMQNPRHLVRRRGQEARLRCSPMKGHSHVYWYRQLPEEGLKFMVYLQKENIIDESGMPKERFSAEFPKEGPSILRIQQVVRGDSAAYFCASSPRPGQAPWRSDEQYFGPGTRLTVT.

This clonotype was observed a few times. The rearrangement uses TRBV27 and TRBJ2-2, with a weak D call TRBD1 (5 bases). The germline V gene encodes CDR1 MNHEY and CDR2 SMNVEV (reference sequence). Trimming pared 6 bases from V and 5 bases from J, leaving 13 bases between. The CDR3 loop spans 14 amino acids. CDR3 nucleotides: TGTGCCAGCAGGGGGCCCGGCGGTACCGGGGAGCTGTTTTTT. Protein: CASRGPGGTGELFF.

The rearrangement links TRBV20-1 to TRBJ1-5, with a possible D match to TRBD1 (6 bases). Trimming took 5 bases from V and 7 from J, leaving 12 bases between them. The germline V gene has CDR1 DFQATT and CDR2 SNEGSKA (reference sequence). The CDR3 runs to 12 residues. This CDR3 is CSASDRHQPQHF. The CDR3 nucleotides are TGCAGTGCTTCGGACAGACACCAGCCCCAGCATTTT.

The CDR3: CASSFVQGVGIYEQYF. The CDR3 DNA reads TGTGCCAGCAGCTTCGTACAGGGGGTGGGAATCTACGAGCAGTACTTC. The V call is TRBV7-9, the J call TRBJ2-7; TRBD1 agrees at 8 bases. CDR3 length: 16 amino acids. CDR1 is SEHNR and CDR2 is FQNEAQ in the germline V gene (reference sequence). The V gene end was trimmed by 3 bases and the J gene end by 3 bases; junction bases not matched to a gene: 10.

The chain has TRBV12-3 or TRBV12-4 and TRBJ2-3, with D perhaps matching TRBD1 or TRBD2 (5 bases each). Trimming took 4 bases from V and 2 from J, leaving 16 bases between them. The CDR3 extends over 16 amino acids. CDR3 protein: CASSSPTWGNTDTQYF. The CDR3 DNA reads as TGTGCCAGCAGTTCCCCCACGTGGGGGAACACAGATACGCAGTATTTT.

The chain carries TRBV28 and TRBJ2-4, with D unresolved. The CDR3 is made up of 16 amino acids. Trimming pared 6 bases from V and 4 bases from J, leaving 19 bases between. The germline V gene has CDR1 MDHEN and CDR2 SYDVKM. The CDR3 DNA is TGTGCCAGCAGACTTCTAACAGCCGGGCCAAAAAACATTCAGTACTTC. This encodes CASRLLTAGPKNIQYF.

A few counts support this clonotype. This chain connects TRBV15 to TRBJ1-4; no clear D gene. The CDR3 runs 17 residues. V lost 0 bases and J 8 bases, leaving 19 bases between the germline ends. CDR1 and CDR2 from the germline V gene are LNHNV and YYDKDF (reference sequence). The CDR3 sequence: CATSRDNSQTRGEKLFF. CDR3 nucleotides: TGTGCCACCAGCAGAGATAATAGTCAGACCCGAGGAGAAAAACTGTTTTTT.